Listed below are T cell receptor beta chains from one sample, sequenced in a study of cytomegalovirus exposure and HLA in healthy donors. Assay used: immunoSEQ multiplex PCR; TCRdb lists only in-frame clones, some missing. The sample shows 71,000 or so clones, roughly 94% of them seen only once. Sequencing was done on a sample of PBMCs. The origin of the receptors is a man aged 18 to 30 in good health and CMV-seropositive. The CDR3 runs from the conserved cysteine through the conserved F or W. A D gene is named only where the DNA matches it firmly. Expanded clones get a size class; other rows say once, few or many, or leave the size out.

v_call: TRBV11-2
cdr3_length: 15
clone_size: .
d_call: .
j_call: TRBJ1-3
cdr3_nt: TGTGCCAGCAGCTTACAGGGTTTTGGTGGAAACACCATATATTTT
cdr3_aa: CASSLQGFGGNTIYF

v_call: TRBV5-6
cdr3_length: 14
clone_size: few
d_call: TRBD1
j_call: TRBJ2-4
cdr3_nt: TGTGCCAGCAGCTTGGACAGGGGATCGGACATTCAGTACTTC
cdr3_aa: CASSLDRGSDIQYF

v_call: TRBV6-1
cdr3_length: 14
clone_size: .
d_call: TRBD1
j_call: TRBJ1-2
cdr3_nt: TGTGCCAGCAGTGAACCCGGACAGGGGGAAGGCTACACCTTC
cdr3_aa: CASSEPGQGEGYTF

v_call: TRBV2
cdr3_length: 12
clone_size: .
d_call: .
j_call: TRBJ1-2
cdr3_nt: TGTGCCAGCGGGGAGGGTAGAGGTGGCTACACCTTC
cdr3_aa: CASGEGRGGYTF

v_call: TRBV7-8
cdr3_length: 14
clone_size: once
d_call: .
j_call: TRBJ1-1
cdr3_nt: TGTGCCAGCAGCCCAGGGGTTATGAACACTGAAGCTTTCTTT
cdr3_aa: CASSPGVMNTEAFF

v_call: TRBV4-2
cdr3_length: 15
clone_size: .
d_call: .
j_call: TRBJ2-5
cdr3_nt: TGTGCCAGCAGCCAAGCTATAGGCGGATTAGAGACCCAGTACTTC
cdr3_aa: CASSQAIGGLETQYF

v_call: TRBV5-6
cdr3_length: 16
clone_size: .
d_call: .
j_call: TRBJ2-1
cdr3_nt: TGTGCCAGCAGCTTGGTTCGAGGGAGCCTCGACAATGAGCAGTTCTTC
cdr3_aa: CASSLVRGSLDNEQFF

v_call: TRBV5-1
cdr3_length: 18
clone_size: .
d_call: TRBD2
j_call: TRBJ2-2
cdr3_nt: TGCGCCAGCACCCTCGTGGGCGGGGGGGAAATAGTTACCGGGGAGCTGTTTTTT
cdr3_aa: CASTLVGGGEIVTGELFF

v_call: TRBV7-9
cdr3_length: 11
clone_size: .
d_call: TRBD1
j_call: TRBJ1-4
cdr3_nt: TGTGCCAGCAGCCTACAGGGGTACCTGTTTTTT
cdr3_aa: CASSLQGYLFF

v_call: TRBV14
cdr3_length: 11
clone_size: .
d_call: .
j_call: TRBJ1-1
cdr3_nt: TGTGCCAGCAGCGGGGGGTCTGAAGCTTTCTTT
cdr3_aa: CASSGGSEAFF

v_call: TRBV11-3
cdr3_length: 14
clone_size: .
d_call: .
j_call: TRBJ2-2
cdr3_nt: TGTGCCAGCAGCTTAGCCGGAGGAGCCGGGGAGCTGTTTTTT
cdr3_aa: CASSLAGGAGELFF

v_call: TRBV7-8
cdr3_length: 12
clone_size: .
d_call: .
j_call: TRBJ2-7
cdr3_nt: TGTGCCAGCAGCTTAGCGTCAGACGAGCAGTACTTC
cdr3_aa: CASSLASDEQYF

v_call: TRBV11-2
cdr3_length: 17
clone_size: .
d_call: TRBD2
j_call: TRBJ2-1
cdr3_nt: TGTGCCAGCAGCCCCCCCCTAGCGACTAGCGGGGTCTATGAGCAGTTCTTC
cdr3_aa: CASSPPLATSGVYEQFF

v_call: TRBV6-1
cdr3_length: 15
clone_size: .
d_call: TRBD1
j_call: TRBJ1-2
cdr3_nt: TGTGCCAGCAGTGAAGCGGTTGGACAGGGGGCCGGCTACACCTTC
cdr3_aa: CASSEAVGQGAGYTF

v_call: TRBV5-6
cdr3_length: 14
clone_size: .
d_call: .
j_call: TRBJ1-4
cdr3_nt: TGTGCCAGCAGCCCCGGGACTGAGAATGAAAAACTGTTTTTT
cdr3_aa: CASSPGTENEKLFF

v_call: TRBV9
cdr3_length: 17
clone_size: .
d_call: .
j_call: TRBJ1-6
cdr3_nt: TGTGCCAGCAGCACCTCCCCGTTACAGGGTGAGAATTCACCCCTCCACTTT
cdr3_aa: CASSTSPLQGENSPLHF

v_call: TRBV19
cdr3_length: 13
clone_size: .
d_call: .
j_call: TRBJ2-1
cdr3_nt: TGTGCCAGTATACTAGCTGGGTACAATGAGCAGTTCTTC
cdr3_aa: CASILAGYNEQFF

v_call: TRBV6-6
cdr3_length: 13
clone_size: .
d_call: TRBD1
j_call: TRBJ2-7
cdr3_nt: TGTGCCAGCAGTTACGGGACAGATTACGAGCAGTACTTC
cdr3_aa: CASSYGTDYEQYF

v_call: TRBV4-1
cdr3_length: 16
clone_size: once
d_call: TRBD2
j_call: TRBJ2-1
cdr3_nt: TGCGCCAGCAGCCAGGGGACTAGTGCCTCCTACAATGAGCAGTTCTTC
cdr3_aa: CASSQGTSASYNEQFF

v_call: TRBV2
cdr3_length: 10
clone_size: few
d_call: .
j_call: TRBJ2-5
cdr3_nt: TGTGCAACCATCGGAGAGACCCAGTACTTC
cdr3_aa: CATIGETQYF

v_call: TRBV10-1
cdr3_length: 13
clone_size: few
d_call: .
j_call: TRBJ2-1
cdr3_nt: TGCGCCAGCAGTGAGCCGGAGGCTCATGAGCAGTTCTTC
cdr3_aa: CASSEPEAHEQFF

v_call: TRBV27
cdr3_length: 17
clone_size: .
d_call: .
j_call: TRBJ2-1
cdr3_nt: TGTGCCAGCAGTTCTCCCCCTCGGGACTCCTCCTACAATGAGCAGTTCTTC
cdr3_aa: CASSSPPRDSSYNEQFF

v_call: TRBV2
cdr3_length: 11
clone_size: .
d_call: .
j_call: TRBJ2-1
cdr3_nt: TGTGCCAGCAGTGGGGGGGATGAGCAGTTCTTC
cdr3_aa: CASSGGDEQFF

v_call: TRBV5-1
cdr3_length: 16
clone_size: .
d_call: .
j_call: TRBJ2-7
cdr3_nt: TGCGCCAGCAGCTTGGCCGATGGGGGCGCTTTCCTCGAGCAGTACTTC
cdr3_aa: CASSLADGGAFLEQYF

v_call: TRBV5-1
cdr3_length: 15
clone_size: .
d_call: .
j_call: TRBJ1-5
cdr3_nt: TGCGCCAGCAGCTTGTGGGGGGGGTCTGACCAGCCCCAGCATTTT
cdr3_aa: CASSLWGGSDQPQHF

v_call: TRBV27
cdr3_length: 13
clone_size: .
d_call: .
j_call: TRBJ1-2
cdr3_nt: TGTGCCAGCAGTTTCCGGGGGGGGTATGGCTACACCTTC
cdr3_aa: CASSFRGGYGYTF

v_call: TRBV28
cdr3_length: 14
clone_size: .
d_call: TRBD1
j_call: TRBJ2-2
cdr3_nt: TGTGCCAGCAGTTGGAGACAGGGCTCCCGGGAGCTGTTTTTT
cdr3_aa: CASSWRQGSRELFF

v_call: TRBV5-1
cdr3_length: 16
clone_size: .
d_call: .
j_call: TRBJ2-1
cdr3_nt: TGCGCCAGCAGCCCTCAGGGTCCGGGCACCTACAATGAGCAGTTCTTC
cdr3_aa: CASSPQGPGTYNEQFF

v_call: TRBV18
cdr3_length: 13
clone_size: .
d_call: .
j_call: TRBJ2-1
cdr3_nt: TGTGCCAGCTCACCGGGGCTTTACAATGAGCAGTTCTTC
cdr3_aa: CASSPGLYNEQFF

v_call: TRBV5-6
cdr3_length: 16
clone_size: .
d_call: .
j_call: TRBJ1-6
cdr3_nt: TGTGCCAGCAGCAGACCCCCGGGTTCGAGCTTTGGACCCCTCCACTTT
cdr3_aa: CASSRPPGSSFGPLHF

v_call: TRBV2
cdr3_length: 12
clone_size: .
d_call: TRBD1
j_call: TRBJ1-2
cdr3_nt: TGTGCCAGCAGTCCGGACAGGTTCGGCTACACCTTC
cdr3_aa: CASSPDRFGYTF

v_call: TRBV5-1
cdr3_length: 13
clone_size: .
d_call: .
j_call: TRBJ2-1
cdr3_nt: TGCGCCAGCAGCTTGATCCCGGAGAATGAGCAGTTCTTC
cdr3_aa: CASSLIPENEQFF

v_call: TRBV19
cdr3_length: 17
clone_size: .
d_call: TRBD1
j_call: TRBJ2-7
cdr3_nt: TGTGCCAGTAGCCCCCGAAGTCTGGGACAGGGGCCCGGCGAGCAGTACTTC
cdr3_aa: CASSPRSLGQGPGEQYF

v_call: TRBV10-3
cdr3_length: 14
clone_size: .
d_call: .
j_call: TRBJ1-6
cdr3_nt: TGTGCCATCAGTGAGGGGGCGGAGAGTTCACCCCTCCACTTT
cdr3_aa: CAISEGAESSPLHF

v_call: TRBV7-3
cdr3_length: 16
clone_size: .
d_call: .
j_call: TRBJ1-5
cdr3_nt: TGTGCCAGCACCCTCCGGGCGGGGGGACCCAATCAGCCCCAGCATTTT
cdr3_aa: CASTLRAGGPNQPQHF

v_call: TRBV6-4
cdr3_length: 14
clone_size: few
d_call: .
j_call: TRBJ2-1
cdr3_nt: TGTGCCAGCAGTGATGGGCGGGACGTTAATGAGCAGTTCTTC
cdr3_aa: CASSDGRDVNEQFF

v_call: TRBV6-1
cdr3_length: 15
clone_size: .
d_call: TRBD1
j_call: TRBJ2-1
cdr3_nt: TGTGCCAGCAGTCCACAGGGGCCCTCCTACAATGAGCAGTTCTTC
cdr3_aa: CASSPQGPSYNEQFF

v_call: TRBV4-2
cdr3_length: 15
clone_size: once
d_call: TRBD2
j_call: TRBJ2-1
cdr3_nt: TGTGCCAGCAGCCCAAACCTAGCGGGAGGAATAGAGCAGTTCTTC
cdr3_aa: CASSPNLAGGIEQFF

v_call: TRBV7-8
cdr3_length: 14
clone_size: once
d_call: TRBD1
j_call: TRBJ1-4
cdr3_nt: TGTGCCAGCAGCTGGGACAGCGGGCATGAAAAACTGTTTTTT
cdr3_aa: CASSWDSGHEKLFF

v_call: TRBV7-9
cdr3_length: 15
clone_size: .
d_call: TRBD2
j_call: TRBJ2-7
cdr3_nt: TGTGCCAGCAGCGCGACTAGCGGGATTGGGCACGAGCAGTACTTC
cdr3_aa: CASSATSGIGHEQYF

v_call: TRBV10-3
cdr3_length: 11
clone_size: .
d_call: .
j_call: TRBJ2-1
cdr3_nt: TGTGCCATCATGAGCGGTAATGAGCAGTTCTTC
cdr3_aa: CAIMSGNEQFF

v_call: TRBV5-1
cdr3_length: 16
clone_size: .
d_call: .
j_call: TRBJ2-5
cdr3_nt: TGCGCCAGCAGCTTGAGTATCCTGGCTTCCCAAGAGACCCAGTACTTC
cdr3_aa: CASSLSILASQETQYF

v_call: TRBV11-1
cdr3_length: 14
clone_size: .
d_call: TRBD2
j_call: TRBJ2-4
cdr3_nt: TGTGCCAGCAGCGCGACTAGCGGGAGAAACATTCAGTACTTC
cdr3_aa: CASSATSGRNIQYF

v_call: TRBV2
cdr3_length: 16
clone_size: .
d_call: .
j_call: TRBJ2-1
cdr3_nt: TGTGCCAGCAGTCCTATACGGGGGTCAGCTTACAATGAGCAGTTCTTC
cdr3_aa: CASSPIRGSAYNEQFF